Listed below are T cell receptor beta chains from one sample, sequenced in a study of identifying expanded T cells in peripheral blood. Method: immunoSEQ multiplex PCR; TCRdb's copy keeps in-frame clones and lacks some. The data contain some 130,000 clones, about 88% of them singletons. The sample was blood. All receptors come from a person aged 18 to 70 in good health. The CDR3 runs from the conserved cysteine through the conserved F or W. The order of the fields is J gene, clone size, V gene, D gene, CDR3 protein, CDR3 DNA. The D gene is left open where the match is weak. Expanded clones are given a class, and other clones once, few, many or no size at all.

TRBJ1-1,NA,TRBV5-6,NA,CASRSGTSSGAEAFF,TGTGCCAGCAGATCCGGGACATCCTCTGGCGCTGAAGCTTTCTTT
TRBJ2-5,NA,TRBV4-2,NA,CASSQGRTGIPYF,TGTGCCAGCAGTCAGGGGAGGACAGGAATCCCTTACTTC
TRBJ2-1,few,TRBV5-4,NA,CASSFWGDNEQFF,TGTGCCAGCAGCTTCTGGGGGGACAATGAGCAGTTCTTC
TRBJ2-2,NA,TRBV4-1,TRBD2,CASSQGLARTNTGELFF,TGCGCCAGCAGCCAAGGACTAGCGCGAACGAACACCGGGGAGCTGTTTTTT
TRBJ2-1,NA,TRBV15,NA,CATMMRGTDEQFF,TGTGCCACCATGATGAGGGGGACCGATGAGCAGTTCTTC
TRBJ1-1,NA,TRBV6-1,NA,CASSEAGGGGTEAFF,TGTGCCAGCAGTGAAGCCGGGGGCGGGGGAACTGAAGCTTTCTTT
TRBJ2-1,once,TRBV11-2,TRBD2,CASSFLSGEFF,TGTGCCAGCAGCTTCCTGAGCGGGGAGTTCTTC
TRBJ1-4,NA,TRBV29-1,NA,CSVLGATNEKLFF,TGCAGCGTTTTGGGAGCAACTAATGAAAAACTGTTTTTT
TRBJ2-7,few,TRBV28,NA,CASSLGPSSRQYF,TGTGCCAGCAGTCTGGGACCCTCTTCGCGCCAGTACTTC
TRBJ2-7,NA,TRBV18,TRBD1,CASSPGTARLDEQYF,TGTGCCAGCTCACCAGGGACAGCCCGACTCGACGAGCAGTACTTC
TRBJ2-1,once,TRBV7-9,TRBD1,CATRGLGPYNEQFF,TGTGCCACCAGGGGGCTAGGTCCCTACAATGAGCAGTTCTTC
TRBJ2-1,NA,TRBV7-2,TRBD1,CASSSRQGANYNEQFF,TGTGCCAGCAGCTCGAGACAGGGGGCCAACTACAATGAGCAGTTCTTC
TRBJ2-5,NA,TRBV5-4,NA,CASSLGTNPGTQYF,TGTGCCAGCAGCCTTGGAACAAACCCTGGGACCCAGTACTTC
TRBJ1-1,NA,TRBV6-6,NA,CASSYSGQANTEAFF,TGTGCCAGCAGTTACTCGGGTCAGGCAAACACTGAAGCTTTCTTT
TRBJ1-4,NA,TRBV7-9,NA,CASSFDGGTNEKLFF,TGTGCCAGCAGCTTCGACGGGGGGACTAATGAAAAACTGTTTTTT
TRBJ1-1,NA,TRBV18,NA,CASSPARGDTEAFF,TGTGCCAGCTCACCGGCCCGGGGGGACACTGAAGCTTTCTTT
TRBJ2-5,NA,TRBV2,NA,CASTKDGQETQYF,TGTGCCAGCACCAAGGACGGTCAAGAGACCCAGTACTTC
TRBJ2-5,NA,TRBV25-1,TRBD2,CASSKGLAGGSRETQYF,TGTGCCAGCAGTAAGGGACTAGCGGGAGGCAGCCGAGAGACCCAGTACTTC
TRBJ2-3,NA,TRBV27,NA,CASSLTRSTDTQYF,TGTGCCAGCAGTTTGACTAGAAGTACAGATACGCAGTATTTT
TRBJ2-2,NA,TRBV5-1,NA,CASSLDGPHTGRSGELFF,TGCGCCAGCAGCTTGGATGGGCCACACACCGGGCGGAGCGGGGAGCTGTTTTTT
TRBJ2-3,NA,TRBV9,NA,CASSGTGRRDNTQYF,TGTGCCAGCAGCGGGACCGGGCGAAGGGACAATACGCAGTATTTT
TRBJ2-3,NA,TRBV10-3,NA,CAISESRESTDTQYF,TGTGCCATCAGTGAGTCGAGGGAAAGCACAGATACGCAGTATTTT
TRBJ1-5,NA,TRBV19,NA,CASSTLTEEQHF,TGTGCCAGTAGTACCCTCACTGAAGAGCAGCATTTT
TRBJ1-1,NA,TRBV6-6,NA,CASTRVRGTEAFF,TGTGCCAGCACCCGCGTGAGGGGCACTGAAGCTTTCTTT
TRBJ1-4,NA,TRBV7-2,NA,CASSLGGTREEKLFF,TGTGCCAGCAGCTTAGGAGGGACCCGGGAGGAAAAACTGTTTTTT
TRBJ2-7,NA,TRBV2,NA,CASSGMARGYEQYF,TGTGCCAGCAGTGGGATGGCAAGAGGGTACGAGCAGTACTTC
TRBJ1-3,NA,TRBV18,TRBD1,CASSPPDRGPGNTIYF,TGTGCCAGCTCACCACCGGACAGGGGCCCCGGAAACACCATATATTTT
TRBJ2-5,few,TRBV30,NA,CAWSITGTRGRETQYF,TGTGCCTGGAGTATAACGGGAACCCGGGGACGAGAGACCCAGTACTTC
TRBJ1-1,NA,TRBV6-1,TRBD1,CASRKGQGYTEAFF,TGTGCCAGCAGGAAAGGACAGGGATACACTGAAGCTTTCTTT
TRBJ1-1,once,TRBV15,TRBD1,CATSRSPGQGEAFF,TGTGCCACCAGCAGATCCCCGGGACAGGGTGAAGCTTTCTTT
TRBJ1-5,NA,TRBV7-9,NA,CASSLGAGQFSNQPQHF,TGTGCCAGCAGCTTAGGGGCAGGGCAGTTTAGCAATCAGCCCCAGCATTTT
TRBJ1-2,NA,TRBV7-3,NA,CASSLYGTPGGGYTF,TGTGCCAGCAGCTTATATGGGACGCCGGGAGGTGGCTACACCTTC
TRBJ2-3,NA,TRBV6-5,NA,CASRKDSYHTDTQYF,TGTGCCAGCAGGAAGGACAGCTATCACACAGATACGCAGTATTTT
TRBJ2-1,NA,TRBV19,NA,CASSNAPGSYNEQFF,TGTGCCAGTAGTAACGCCCCGGGGTCCTACAATGAGCAGTTCTTC
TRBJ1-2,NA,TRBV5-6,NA,CASSWTTGTQGGYTF,TGTGCCAGCAGCTGGACCACCGGGACCCAGGGCGGCTACACCTTC
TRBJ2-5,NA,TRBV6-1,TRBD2,CASRLAGDETQYF,TGTGCCAGTAGACTAGCGGGGGATGAGACCCAGTACTTC
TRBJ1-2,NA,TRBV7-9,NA,CASSRDFYGYTF,TGTGCCAGCAGCAGGGACTTCTATGGCTACACCTTC
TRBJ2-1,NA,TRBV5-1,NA,CASSLAYEQFF,TGCGCCAGCAGCTTGGCCTATGAGCAGTTCTTC
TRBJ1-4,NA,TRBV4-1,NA,CASSQAAAGWDEKLFF,TGCGCCAGCAGCCAAGCGGCGGCAGGGTGGGATGAAAAACTGTTTTTT
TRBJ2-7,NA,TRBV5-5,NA,CASSFSASYEQYF,TGTGCCAGCAGCTTTAGCGCGAGCTACGAGCAGTACTTC
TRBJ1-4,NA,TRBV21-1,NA,CASSKKTGTGWEKLFF,TGTGCCAGCAGCAAAAAAACCGGGACAGGGTGGGAAAAACTGTTTTTT
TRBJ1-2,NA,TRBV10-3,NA,CAIPNTQNYGYTF,TGTGCCATCCCTAACACCCAGAACTATGGCTACACCTTC
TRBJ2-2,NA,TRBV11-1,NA,CASSLDGTYTGELFF,TGTGCCAGCAGCTTAGATGGGACGTACACCGGGGAGCTGTTTTTT
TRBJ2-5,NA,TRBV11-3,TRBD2,CASSWMSGGQETQYF,TGTGCCAGCAGCTGGATGAGCGGGGGCCAGGAGACCCAGTACTTC
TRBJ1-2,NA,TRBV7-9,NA,CASSSGLSGANYGYTF,TGTGCCAGCAGCTCGGGACTCTCTGGAGCTAACTATGGCTACACCTTC
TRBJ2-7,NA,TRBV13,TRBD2,CASSIGSASGGYEQYF,TGTGCCAGCAGCATAGGGTCCGCTAGCGGGGGCTACGAGCAGTACTTC
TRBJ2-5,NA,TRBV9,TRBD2,CASSPGLGRETQYF,TGTGCCAGCAGCCCGGGACTAGGGAGGGAGACCCAGTACTTC
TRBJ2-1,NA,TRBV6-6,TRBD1,CASTSRQGDEEFF,TGTGCCAGCACCTCCCGACAGGGAGATGAGGAGTTCTTC
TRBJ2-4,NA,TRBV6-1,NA,CASSEYSGAKNIQYF,TGTGCCAGCAGTGAATATAGCGGAGCCAAAAACATTCAGTACTTC
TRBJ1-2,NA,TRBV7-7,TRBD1,CASSWDRVLSCDGTF,TGTGCCAGCAGCTGGGACAGGGTGTTGTCTTGCGATGGCACCTTC
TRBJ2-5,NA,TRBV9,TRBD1,CASSVDRGLIEETQYF,TGTGCCAGCAGCGTAGACAGGGGGCTCATCGAAGAGACCCAGTACTTC
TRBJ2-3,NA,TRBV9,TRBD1,CASTLSGGAGTDTQYF,TGTGCCAGCACCTTGTCAGGGGGCGCAGGCACAGATACGCAGTATTTT
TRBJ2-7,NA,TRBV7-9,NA,CASSLATAEQYF,TGTGCCAGCAGCTTAGCGACAGCCGAGCAGTACTTC
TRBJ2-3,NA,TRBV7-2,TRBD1,CASSRTGGEVDTQYF,TGTGCCAGCAGCCGAACAGGGGGAGAAGTAGATACGCAGTATTTT
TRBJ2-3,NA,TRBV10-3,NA,CAISDPLRGVNTDTQYF,TGTGCCATCAGTGACCCGCTTAGGGGAGTGAACACAGATACGCAGTATTTT
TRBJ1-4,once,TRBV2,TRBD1,CAARKGQGNEKLFF,TGTGCCGCTAGAAAGGGACAGGGGAATGAAAAACTGTTTTTT
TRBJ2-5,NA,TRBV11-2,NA,CASRIGGPQETQYF,TGTGCCAGCAGGATAGGGGGGCCCCAGGAGACCCAGTACTTC
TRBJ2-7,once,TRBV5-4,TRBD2,CASSDPGGYEQYF,TGTGCCAGCAGCGACCCCGGGGGGTACGAGCAGTACTTC
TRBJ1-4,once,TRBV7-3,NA,CATLNEKLFF,TGTGCCACCCTTAATGAAAAACTGTTTTTT
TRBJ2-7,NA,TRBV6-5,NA,CASRQQGFYEQYF,TGTGCCAGCAGACAACAGGGTTTTTACGAGCAGTACTTC